The rows below give T cell receptor beta chains drawn from one sample of a study of brain T cells in children with intractable seizures. Measured with immunoSEQ multiplex PCR; TCRdb has only the in-frame clones, and not every one. Found here are approximately 5,200 clones, 92% of them singletons; the top ten hold over 1.5%. The sequenced sample was resected brain tissue, obtained at surgery. These receptors all come from a boy less than two years old with focal cortical dysplasia and intractable seizures. Both conserved end residues are part of each CDR3. Each record gives: clone size, V gene, J gene, D gene, CDR3 DNA, CDR3 protein. D genes are given only for firm matches. Some rows mark clone size as missing; the rest say once, few, many or name a class of expanded clone.

size: NA
V: TRBV7-8
J: TRBJ2-1
D: NA
DNA: TGTGCCAGCAGCCCAGGTCCGGAAACCCGCTCCTACAATGAGCAGTTCTTC
CDR3: CASSPGPETRSYNEQFF

size: NA
V: TRBV27
J: TRBJ2-7
D: NA
DNA: TGTGCCAGCAGTTTTGGGGCGGGGACGTACGAGCAGTACTTC
CDR3: CASSFGAGTYEQYF

size: NA
V: TRBV5-1
J: TRBJ2-1
D: TRBD2
DNA: TGCGCCAGCAGCTTGAGGCCAGCGGGGGAGCAGTTCTTC
CDR3: CASSLRPAGEQFF

size: NA
V: TRBV27
J: TRBJ1-1
D: NA
DNA: TGTGCCAGCAGTTTAGAGGACAGAACTGAAGCTTTCTTT
CDR3: CASSLEDRTEAFF

size: NA
V: TRBV3-1/TRBV3-2
J: TRBJ2-7
D: TRBD2
DNA: TGTGCCAGCATAATGGGACTAGCTTTCTACGAGCAGTACTTC
CDR3: CASIMGLAFYEQYF

size: NA
V: TRBV9
J: TRBJ2-3
D: TRBD2
DNA: TGTGCCAGCAGCGTAGCTTGGGTACTAGCGGGAGGGCGAGATACGCAGTATTTT
CDR3: CASSVAWVLAGGRDTQYF

size: once
V: TRBV5-1
J: TRBJ2-3
D: NA
DNA: TGCGCCAGCAGCGCCGAAGGGGCAGATACGCAGTATTTT
CDR3: CASSAEGADTQYF

size: once
V: TRBV7-9
J: TRBJ2-3
D: TRBD2
DNA: TGTGCCAGCAGACCTCCTAGCGGGGGGGCGAAAGATACGCAGTATTTT
CDR3: CASRPPSGGAKDTQYF

size: NA
V: TRBV2
J: TRBJ1-3
D: TRBD1
DNA: TGTGCCAGCAGCCTCATGATGGGGGGACAGACTTACCACAACTCTGGAAACACCATATATTTT
CDR3: CASSLMMGGQTYHNSGNTIYF

size: NA
V: TRBV4-1
J: TRBJ2-3
D: NA
DNA: TGCGCCAGCGGGGGGCTTAGCACAGATACGCAGTATTTT
CDR3: CASGGLSTDTQYF

size: NA
V: TRBV5-4
J: TRBJ2-7
D: TRBD2
DNA: TGTGCCAGCAGCTTCTTAGCGGGGGGGCCTGGAACTTACGAGCAGTACTTC
CDR3: CASSFLAGGPGTYEQYF

size: NA
V: TRBV6-5
J: TRBJ2-7
D: TRBD2
DNA: TGTGCCAGCAGTCCCTTAGCGGGGGGGGCCTACGAGCAGTACTTC
CDR3: CASSPLAGGAYEQYF

size: NA
V: TRBV5-1
J: TRBJ2-2
D: NA
DNA: TGCGCCAGCAGCTTGGGCCTTTCCACCGGGGAGCTGTTTTTT
CDR3: CASSLGLSTGELFF

size: NA
V: TRBV7-9
J: TRBJ1-2
D: NA
DNA: TGTGCCAGCAGTCAAGGGGGAGGCTACACCTTC
CDR3: CASSQGGGYTF

size: NA
V: TRBV9
J: TRBJ2-1
D: TRBD2
DNA: TGTGCCAGCAGCGTAGAGCGGGGCTCCTACAATGAGCAGTTCTTC
CDR3: CASSVERGSYNEQFF

size: NA
V: TRBV12-3/TRBV12-4
J: TRBJ1-5
D: NA
DNA: TGTGCCAGCAGTTTAAGGGGGGATCAGCCCCAGCATTTT
CDR3: CASSLRGDQPQHF

size: once
V: TRBV28
J: TRBJ2-5
D: NA
DNA: TGTGCCAGCAGTTTTTCAGGCAGCCAAGAGACCCAGTACTTC
CDR3: CASSFSGSQETQYF

size: NA
V: TRBV6-1
J: TRBJ1-6
D: NA
DNA: TGTGCCAGCAGTGAAGCTTGGGAAGCGGGTTCACCCCTCCACTTT
CDR3: CASSEAWEAGSPLHF

size: NA
V: TRBV7-3
J: TRBJ2-5
D: NA
DNA: TGTGCCAGCAGCTTAATAGGTGGGACCGCTTCATGGGAGACCCAGTACTTC
CDR3: CASSLIGGTASWETQYF

size: NA
V: TRBV6-1
J: TRBJ2-7
D: TRBD2
DNA: TGTGCCAGCAGTGATTGGGGAGGGAACGAGCAGTACTTC
CDR3: CASSDWGGNEQYF

size: NA
V: TRBV19
J: TRBJ2-1
D: NA
DNA: TGTGCCAGTACCCAAGCCGGGGAGCAGTTCTTC
CDR3: CASTQAGEQFF

size: NA
V: TRBV3-1/TRBV3-2
J: TRBJ1-3
D: NA
DNA: TGTGCCAGCAGCCAAGACAGGATCGGCCTGGGAAACACCATATATTTT
CDR3: CASSQDRIGLGNTIYF

size: NA
V: TRBV6-2/TRBV6-3
J: TRBJ2-5
D: NA
DNA: TGTGCCAGCAGTTACTTTCTGGGATCAGAGACCCAGTACTTC
CDR3: CASSYFLGSETQYF

size: NA
V: TRBV6-2/TRBV6-3
J: TRBJ2-5
D: TRBD1
DNA: TGTGCCAGCAGTTACCGGGCAGGGGGAGAGACCCAGTACTTC
CDR3: CASSYRAGGETQYF

size: NA
V: TRBV11-2
J: TRBJ2-5
D: TRBD2
DNA: TGTGCCAGCAGCTTACCAGCGGGAGGGCCTGGGGAGTTAGGAGAGACCCAGTACTTC
CDR3: CASSLPAGGPGELGETQYF

size: NA
V: TRBV11-2
J: TRBJ2-7
D: TRBD2
DNA: TGTGCCAGCAGCTTGACTAGCGGGAGCTACGAGCAGTACTTC
CDR3: CASSLTSGSYEQYF

size: NA
V: TRBV7-9
J: TRBJ2-5
D: NA
DNA: TGTGCCAGCAGCCCCTGGGCAGCCCAAGAGACCCAGTACTTC
CDR3: CASSPWAAQETQYF

size: NA
V: TRBV5-1
J: TRBJ2-3
D: TRBD1
DNA: TGCGCCAGCAGCTGGACCGGGACAGGGGGCGTGGGAGATACGCAGTATTTT
CDR3: CASSWTGTGGVGDTQYF

size: NA
V: TRBV28
J: TRBJ2-7
D: NA
DNA: TGTGCCAGCAGTTTAGTCCCCGATTCCTCCTACGAGCAGTACTTC
CDR3: CASSLVPDSSYEQYF

size: NA
V: TRBV6-7
J: TRBJ1-1
D: NA
DNA: TGTGCCAGCAGTTACTCGATACACAGGAACACTGAAGCTTTCTTT
CDR3: CASSYSIHRNTEAFF

size: NA
V: TRBV19
J: TRBJ2-1
D: NA
DNA: TGTGCCAGTAGTATGGAAATAGCCTCCTACAATGAGCAGTTCTTC
CDR3: CASSMEIASYNEQFF

size: NA
V: TRBV5-4
J: TRBJ1-2
D: NA
DNA: TGTGCCAGCAGCACGGGCTATGGCTACACCTTC
CDR3: CASSTGYGYTF